The clone carrying this T cell receptor (beta chain) was detected ten times or more. Absence of ophthalmopathy progression within 18 months defined stable Graves' hyperthyroidism. Disease duration under 2 months; hyperthyroidism patients were aged 18 to 65. Orbital computed tomography and thyroid ultrasound, together with serum TRAb and thyroxine and clinical symptoms, were used for diagnoses. This record comes from a study of T cells in Graves' hyperthyroidism and ophthalmopathy. The CDR3 has 13 residues. V was clipped by 6 bases and J by 5 bases; unmatched bases: 5. Per the germline V gene, CDR1 is SNHLY and CDR2 is FYNNEI. Amplification of TCR beta CDR3 regions used RNA as the template. HTBI primers were employed in a first-round RT-PCR of the TCR CDR3. Using its own MiXCR run on the multiplex PCR reads, TCRdb lists one record per CDR3 protein. The data contain hundreds of thousands of distinct CDR3 sequences, 20% to 25% of them singletons.

The sequenced sample was blood. The sequence came from a man aged 45-65 years with Graves' hyperthyroidism. J is TRBJ2-5 and V is TRBV2; TRBD2 aligns across 8 bases. This CDR3 reads CASRTSAGETQYF. CDR3 bases: TGTGCCAGCAGGACTAGCGCCGGGGAGACCCAGTACTTC.